This T cell receptor beta chain was profiled in a study of T cells after yellow fever vaccination (dated by TCRdb to between 2018 and 2020). Study-wide context: The SMART-Seq v4 Ultra Low Input RNA kit was used to prepare libraries from fractions with low cell numbers. Blood samples were taken at several timepoints before and after primary and secondary immunization, and bulk PBMC replicates and cell subsets were isolated. Two healthy male donors, one aged 18 to 29 and one aged 30 to 39 years, were included in the cohort. Bulk TCR alpha and beta repertoires were sequenced longitudinally to track T-cell clones before and after primary and booster YFV17D yellow fever vaccination. Paper-wide results and their limitations: A small fraction of clonotypes appeared in both the CD4 and CD8 compartments, likely as a result of convergent recombination. Only a couple of donors were included in the study, so the extent to which the findings can be generalized is limited. After the booster, most of the clones that had expanded following primary vaccination were detected again (approximately 96% of CD4 and 80% to 90% of CD8), which suggests that memory was broadly maintained. The secondary T-cell response was weaker than the primary response but faster, peaking on day 5 instead of day 15. Because abundant contaminating clonotypes from the bulk population could be contained in FACS-sorted repertoires, computational filtering was required.

V is cut by 9 bases and J by 0 bases, and the space between the germline ends is 12 bases. The CDR3 measures 14 amino acids from cysteine to phenylalanine. This entry keeps only the CDR3 DNA: 42 bases, framed from base 1. CDR1 and CDR2, per the germline V gene (reference sequence), are LNHDA and SQIVND. In the case of this clonotype: The antigen it recognizes is unknown. No base quality values were provided; no much bigger clone lies one nucleotide off.

This sample's treatment or condition label indicates: live attenuated yellow fever vaccine strain. Two biological replicates of bulk PBMCs were collected at each blood-draw timepoint. PBMCs were isolated from peripheral blood using a standard Ficoll-Paque protocol. TriZol was used to extract RNA from bulk PBMCs, CD4 and CD8 fractions, and dextramer-positive and dextramer-negative fractions. TCR cDNA was made using 5'RACE template switching, a step that added a universal primer site and unique molecular identifiers. Priming for cDNA synthesis came from both the TCR alpha and TCR beta constant segments. Libraries were amplified in two PCR steps, with sample barcodes and sequencing adapters added in the second step. Sequencing of libraries was done on Illumina HiSeq 2500 (2x100 bp) or NovaSeq (2x150 bp). The source study handled its data this way. MIGEC handled demultiplexing of reads and collapsing into UMI consensus sequences, while MiXCR performed V(D)J alignment. Clonotypes responding to the vaccine were identified with edgeR on replicate PBMC samples, with the criteria of FDR below 0.01 and a log2 fold change above 5 up to day 15. Each bulk clonotype received a CD4 or CD8 identity based on whether the sequenced CD4 or CD8 repertoire contained that clonotype at higher abundance. TCRdb trimmed public reads at Q25 via fastp, called clones via MiXCR and kept in-frame beta chains. Here each entry gathers all rows of one CDR3 protein and keeps the most common genes and DNA. The V and J calls reflect TCRdb's pipeline rather than the authors' work. Counted in this sample were hundreds of thousands of distinct CDR3 sequences; 17% of them appeared once. Of the sample, 17% falls within the top ten clones.

This TCR derives from a man younger than 35 who received the YFV17D yellow fever vaccine. The sequencing here drew on PBMCs, taken 4 to 5 days after the first yellow fever vaccination. The V and J segments used are TRBV19 and TRBJ2-1, with the D gene not clear enough to name. The CDR3 region: CASHGQSSYNEQFF. The DNA is as follows: TGTGCCAGCCACGGGCAGAGCTCCTACAATGAGCAGTTCTTC.